This TCR beta chain was identified in a study of technical replicates of blood from several donors. Germline V gene sequence: CDR1 SGHRS, CDR2 YFSETQ. There are 14 residues in the CDR3. V was cut by 1 base and J by 3 bases, with 11 bases left in between. Data came from immunoSEQ multiplex PCR; TCRdb stores just in-frame clones and leaves some out. The sample carries around 89,000 clones, over 85% recorded once. Sequencing was carried out using T cells isolated from PBMCs. This sequence was found in a human donor in good health. The chain links TRBV5-1 to TRBJ2-7; D is possibly TRBD2 (6 bases). This chain's CDR3 is CASSLYGGSYEQYF. DNA of the CDR3: TGCGCCAGCAGCTTGTACGGGGGAAGCTACGAGCAGTACTTC.